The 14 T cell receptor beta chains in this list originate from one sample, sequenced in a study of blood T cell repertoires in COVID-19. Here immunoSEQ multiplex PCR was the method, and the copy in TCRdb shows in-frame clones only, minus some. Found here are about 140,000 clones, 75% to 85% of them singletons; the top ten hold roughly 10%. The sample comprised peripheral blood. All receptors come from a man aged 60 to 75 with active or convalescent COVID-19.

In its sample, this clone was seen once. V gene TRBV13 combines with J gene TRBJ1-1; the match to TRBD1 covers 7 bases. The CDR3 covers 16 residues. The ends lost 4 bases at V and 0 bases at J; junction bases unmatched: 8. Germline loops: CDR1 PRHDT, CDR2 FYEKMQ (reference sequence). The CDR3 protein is CASSYYRDSMNTEAFF. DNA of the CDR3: TGTGCCAGCAGCTATTACCGGGACAGCATGAACACTGAAGCTTTCTTT.

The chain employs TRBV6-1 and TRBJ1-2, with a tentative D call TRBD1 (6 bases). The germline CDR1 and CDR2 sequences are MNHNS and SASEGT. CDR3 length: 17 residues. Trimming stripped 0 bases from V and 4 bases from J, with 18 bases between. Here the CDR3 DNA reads TGTGCCAGCAGTGAAGCCAGAGCTCTGAGGGGGATCTATGGCTACACCTTC. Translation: CASSEARALRGIYGYTF.

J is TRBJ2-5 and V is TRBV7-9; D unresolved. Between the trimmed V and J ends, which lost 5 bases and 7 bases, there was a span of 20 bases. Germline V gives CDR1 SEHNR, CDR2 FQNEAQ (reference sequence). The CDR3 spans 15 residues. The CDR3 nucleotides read TGTGCCAGCAGCCCCCGAGGCCCAACTGGGTGGACCCAGTACTTC. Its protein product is CASSPRGPTGWTQYF.

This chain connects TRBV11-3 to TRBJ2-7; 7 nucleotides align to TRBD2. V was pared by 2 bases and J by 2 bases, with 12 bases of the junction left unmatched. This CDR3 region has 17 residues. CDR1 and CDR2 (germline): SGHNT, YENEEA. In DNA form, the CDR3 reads TGTGCCAGCAGCTTAAGGCGGGGGACCCTATCCCCCTACGAGCAGTACTTC. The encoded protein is CASSLRRGTLSPYEQYF.

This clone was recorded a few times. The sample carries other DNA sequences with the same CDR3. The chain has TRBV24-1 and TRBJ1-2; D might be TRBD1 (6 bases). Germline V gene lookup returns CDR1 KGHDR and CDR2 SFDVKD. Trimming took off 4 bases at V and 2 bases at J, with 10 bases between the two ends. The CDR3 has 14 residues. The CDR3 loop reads CATSDQDRNYGYTF. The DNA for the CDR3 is TGTGCCACCAGTGACCAGGACAGAAACTATGGCTACACCTTC.

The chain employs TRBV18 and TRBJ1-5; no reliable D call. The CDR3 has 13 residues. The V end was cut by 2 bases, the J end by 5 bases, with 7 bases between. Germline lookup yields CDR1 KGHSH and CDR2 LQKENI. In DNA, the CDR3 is TGTGCCAGCTCACCAACTAATTATCAGCCCCAGCATTTT. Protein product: CASSPTNYQPQHF.

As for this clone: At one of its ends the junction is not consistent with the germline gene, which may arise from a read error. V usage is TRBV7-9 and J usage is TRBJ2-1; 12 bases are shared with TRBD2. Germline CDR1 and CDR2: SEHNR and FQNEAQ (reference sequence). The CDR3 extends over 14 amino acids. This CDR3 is CASSLAGGPNEQFF. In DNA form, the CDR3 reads TGTGCCAGCAGCCTAGCGGGAGGGCCGAATGAGCAGTTCTTC.

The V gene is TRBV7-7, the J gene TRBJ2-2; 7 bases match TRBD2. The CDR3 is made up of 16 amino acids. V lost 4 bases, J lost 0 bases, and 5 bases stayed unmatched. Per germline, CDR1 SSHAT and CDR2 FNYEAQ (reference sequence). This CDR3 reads CASSSLGGANTGELFF. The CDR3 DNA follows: TGTGCCAGCAGCTCCCTGGGAGGGGCGAACACCGGGGAGCTGTTTTTT.

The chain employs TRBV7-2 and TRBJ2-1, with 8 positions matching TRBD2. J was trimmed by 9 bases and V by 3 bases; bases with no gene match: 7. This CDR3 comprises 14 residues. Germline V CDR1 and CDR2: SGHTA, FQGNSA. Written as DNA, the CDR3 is TGTGCCAGCAGCTTCACCGGGGGGGCAATTGAGCAGTTCTTC. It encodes CASSFTGGAIEQFF.

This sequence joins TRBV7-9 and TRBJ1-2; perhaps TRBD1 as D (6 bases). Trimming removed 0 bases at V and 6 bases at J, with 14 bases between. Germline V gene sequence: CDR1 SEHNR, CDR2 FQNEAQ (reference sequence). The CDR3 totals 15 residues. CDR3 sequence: CASSLATLGGNGYTF. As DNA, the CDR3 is TGTGCCAGCAGCTTAGCGACGTTAGGGGGTAATGGCTACACCTTC. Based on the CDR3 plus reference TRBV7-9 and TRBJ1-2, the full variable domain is DTGVSQNPRHKITKRGQNVTFRCDPISEHNRLYWYRQTLGQGPEFLTYFQNEAQLEKSRLLSDRFSAERPKGSFSTLEIQRTEQGDSAMYLCASSLATLGGNGYTFGSGTRLTVV.

Here the CDR3 reads CATSRKGAGNNEQFF. CDR3 bases: TGTGCCACCAGCAGAAAAGGGGCGGGAAACAATGAGCAGTTCTTC. The V call is TRBV15, the J call TRBJ2-1, with D perhaps TRBD2 (6 bases). Trimming removed 2 bases from V and 5 bases from J, with 13 bases in between. The length of the CDR3 is 15 residues. Germline lookup yields CDR1 LNHNV and CDR2 YYDKDF (reference sequence). Variable domain in full (rest from reference TRBV15 and TRBJ2-1): DAMVIQNPRYQVTQFGKPVTLSCSQTLNHNVMYWYQQKSSQAPKLLFHYYDKDFNNEADTPDNFQSRRPNTSFCFLDIRSPGLGDTAMYLCATSRKGAGNNEQFFGPGTRLTVL.

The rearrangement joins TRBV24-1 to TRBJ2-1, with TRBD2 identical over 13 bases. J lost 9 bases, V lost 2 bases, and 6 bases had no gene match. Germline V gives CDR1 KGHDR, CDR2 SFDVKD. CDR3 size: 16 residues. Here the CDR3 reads CATSDSGLAGVFEQFF. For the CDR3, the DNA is TGTGCCACCAGTGATTCCGGACTAGCGGGAGTTTTTGAGCAGTTCTTC.

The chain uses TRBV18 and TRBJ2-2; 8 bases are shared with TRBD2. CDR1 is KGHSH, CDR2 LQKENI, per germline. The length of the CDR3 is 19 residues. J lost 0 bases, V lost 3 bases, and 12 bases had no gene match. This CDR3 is CASSPRREALLTNTGELFF. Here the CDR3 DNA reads TGTGCCAGCTCACCCCGGCGGGAGGCCCTACTGACGAACACCGGGGAGCTGTTTTTT.

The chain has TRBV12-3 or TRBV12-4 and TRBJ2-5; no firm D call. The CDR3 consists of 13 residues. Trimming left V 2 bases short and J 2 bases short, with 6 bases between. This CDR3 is CASSLPHQETQYF. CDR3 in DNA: TGTGCCAGCAGTTTACCCCATCAAGAGACCCAGTACTTC.